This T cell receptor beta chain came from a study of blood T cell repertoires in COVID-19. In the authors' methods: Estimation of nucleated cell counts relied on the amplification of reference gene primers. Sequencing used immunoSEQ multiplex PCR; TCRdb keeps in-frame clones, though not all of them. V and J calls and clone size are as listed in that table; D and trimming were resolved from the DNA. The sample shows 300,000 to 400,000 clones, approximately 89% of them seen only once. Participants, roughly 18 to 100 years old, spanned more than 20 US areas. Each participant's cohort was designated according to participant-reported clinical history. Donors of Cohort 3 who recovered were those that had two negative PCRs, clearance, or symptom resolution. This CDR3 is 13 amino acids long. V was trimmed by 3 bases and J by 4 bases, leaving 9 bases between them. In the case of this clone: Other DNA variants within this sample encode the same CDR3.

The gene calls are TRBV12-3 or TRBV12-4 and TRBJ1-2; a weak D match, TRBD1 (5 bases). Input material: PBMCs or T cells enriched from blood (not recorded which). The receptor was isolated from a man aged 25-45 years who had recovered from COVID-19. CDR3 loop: CASSLRQGYGYTF. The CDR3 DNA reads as TGTGCCAGCAGTTTGAGGCAGGGCTATGGCTACACCTTC.